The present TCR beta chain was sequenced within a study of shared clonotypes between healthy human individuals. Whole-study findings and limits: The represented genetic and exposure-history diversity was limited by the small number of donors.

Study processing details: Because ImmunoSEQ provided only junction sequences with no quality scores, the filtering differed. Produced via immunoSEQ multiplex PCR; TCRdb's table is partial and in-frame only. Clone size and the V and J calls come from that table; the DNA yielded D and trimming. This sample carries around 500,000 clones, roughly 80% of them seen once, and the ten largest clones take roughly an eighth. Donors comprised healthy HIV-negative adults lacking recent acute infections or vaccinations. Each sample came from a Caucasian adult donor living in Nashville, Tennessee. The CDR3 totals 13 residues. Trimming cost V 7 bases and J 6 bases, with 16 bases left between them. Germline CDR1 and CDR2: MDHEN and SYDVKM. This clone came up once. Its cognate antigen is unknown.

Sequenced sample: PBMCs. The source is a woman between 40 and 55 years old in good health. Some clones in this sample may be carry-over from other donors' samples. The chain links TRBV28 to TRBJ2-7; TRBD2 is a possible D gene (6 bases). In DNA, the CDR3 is TGTGCCAGCACTCAGCGGGTCGTGGGCGAGCAGTACTTC. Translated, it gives CASTQRVVGEQYF.